The present T cell receptor (beta chain) was sequenced within a study of blood T cell repertoires in COVID-19. About the study: Nucleic acid was either cDNA or gDNA, and it came from T cells, B-cell-depleted T cells, or PBMCs.

CDR1 and CDR2 (germline): SGHAT, FQNNGV. The CDR3 spans 13 residues. With 5 bases removed from V and 5 bases from J, the gap between germline ends came to 12 bases. In the source study's methods: Amplification of reference gene primers provided the estimated nucleated cell counts. TCRdb keeps only in-frame clones here, not all; method: immunoSEQ multiplex PCR. Clone size and V and J calls were adopted from that table, with D and trimming inferred from the DNA. Among 150,000 or so clones, approximately 82% were seen once, and the ten largest hold about a fifth. The sequenced material came from peripheral blood. This TCR was recovered from a woman older than 75 with acute or convalescent COVID-19. The chain is built from TRBV11-2 and TRBJ1-2, with D tentatively TRBD1 (5 bases). The CDR3 bases are TGTGCCAGCAGCCCCCGGGGGGATTATGGCTACACCTTC. This gives the protein CASSPRGDYGYTF.